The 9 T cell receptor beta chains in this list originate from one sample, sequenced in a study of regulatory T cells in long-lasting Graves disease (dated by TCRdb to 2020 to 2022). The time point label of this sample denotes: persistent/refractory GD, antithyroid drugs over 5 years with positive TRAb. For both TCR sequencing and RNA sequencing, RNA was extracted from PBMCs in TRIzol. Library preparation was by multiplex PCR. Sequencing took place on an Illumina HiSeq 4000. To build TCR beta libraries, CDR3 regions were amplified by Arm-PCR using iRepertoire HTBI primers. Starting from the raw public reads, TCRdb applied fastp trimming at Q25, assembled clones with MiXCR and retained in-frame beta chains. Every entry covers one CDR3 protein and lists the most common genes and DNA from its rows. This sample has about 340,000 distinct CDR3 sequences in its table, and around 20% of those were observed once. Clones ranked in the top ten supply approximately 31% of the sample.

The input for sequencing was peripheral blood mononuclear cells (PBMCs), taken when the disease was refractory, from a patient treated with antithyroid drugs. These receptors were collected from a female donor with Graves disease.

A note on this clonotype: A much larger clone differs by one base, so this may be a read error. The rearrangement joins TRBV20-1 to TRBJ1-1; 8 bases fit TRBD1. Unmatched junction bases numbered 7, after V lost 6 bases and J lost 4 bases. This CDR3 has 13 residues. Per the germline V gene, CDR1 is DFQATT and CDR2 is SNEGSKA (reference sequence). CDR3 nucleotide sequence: TGCAGTGCCGAAAAGACAGGGGTCACTGAAGCTTTCTTT. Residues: CSAEKTGVTEAFF.

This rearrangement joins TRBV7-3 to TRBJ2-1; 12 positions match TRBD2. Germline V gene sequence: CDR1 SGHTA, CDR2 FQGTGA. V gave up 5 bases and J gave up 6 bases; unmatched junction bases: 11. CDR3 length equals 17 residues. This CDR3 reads CASSPRTSGTNPNEQFF. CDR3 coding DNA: TGTGCCAGCAGCCCCCGGACTAGCGGGACTAACCCCAATGAGCAGTTCTTC.

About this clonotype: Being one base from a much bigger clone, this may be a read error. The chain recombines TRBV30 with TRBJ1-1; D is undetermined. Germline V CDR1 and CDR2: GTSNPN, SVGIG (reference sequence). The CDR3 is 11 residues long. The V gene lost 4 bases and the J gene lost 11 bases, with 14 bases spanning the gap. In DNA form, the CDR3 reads TGTGCCTGGACCATGGACGCATCGGCTTTCTTT. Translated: CAWTMDASAFF.

The CDR3 nucleotides are TGTGCCAGCAGCTTTTCAGAGGGCCATGGCTACACCTTC. This sequence encodes CASSFSEGHGYTF. The rearrangement joins TRBV7-9 to TRBJ1-2; D unclear. CDR3 length: 13 residues. The V gene's germline CDR1 is SEHNR and CDR2 FQNEAQ (reference sequence). The ends were cut back, 3 bases at V and 6 bases at J, with 11 bases in the middle.

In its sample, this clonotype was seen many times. The chain's CDR3 is CAISESRGQAFF. The CDR3 nucleotides are TGTGCCATCAGTGAATCACGGGGCCAAGCTTTCTTT. The chain joins TRBV10-3 to TRBJ1-1; tentatively, D is TRBD1 (5 bases). V shed 3 bases and J shed 9 bases, with 11 bases lying between them. Germline CDR1 reads ENHRY; CDR2 reads SYGVKD. The CDR3 has 12 amino acids.

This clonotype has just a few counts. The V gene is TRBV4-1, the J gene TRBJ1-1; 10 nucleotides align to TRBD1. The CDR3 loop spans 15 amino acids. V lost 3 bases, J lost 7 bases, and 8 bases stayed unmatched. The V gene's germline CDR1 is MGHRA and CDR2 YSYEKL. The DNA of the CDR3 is TGCGCCAGCAGCCAGCCGACAGGGGGCGGGGGTGAAGCTTTCTTT. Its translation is CASSQPTGGGGEAFF.

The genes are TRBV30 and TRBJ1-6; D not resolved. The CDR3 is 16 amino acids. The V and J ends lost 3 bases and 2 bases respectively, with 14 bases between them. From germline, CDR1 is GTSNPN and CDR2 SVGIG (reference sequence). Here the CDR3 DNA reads TGTGCCTGGAGGGAAGGGTTTCCGGCCTATAATTCACCCCTCCACTTT. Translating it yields CAWREGFPAYNSPLHF.

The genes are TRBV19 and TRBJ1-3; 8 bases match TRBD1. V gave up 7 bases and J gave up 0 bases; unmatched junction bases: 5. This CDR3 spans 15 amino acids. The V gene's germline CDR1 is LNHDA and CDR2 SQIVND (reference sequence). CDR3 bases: TGTGCCAGTATGGACAGGGCCTACTCTGGAAACACCATATATTTT. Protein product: CASMDRAYSGNTIYF. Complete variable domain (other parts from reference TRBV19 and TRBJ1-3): DGGITQSPKYLFRKEGQNVTLSCEQNLNHDAMYWYRQDPGQGLRLIYYSQIVNDFQKGDIAEGYSVSREKKESFPLTVTSAQKNPTAFYLCASMDRAYSGNTIYFGEGSWLTVV.

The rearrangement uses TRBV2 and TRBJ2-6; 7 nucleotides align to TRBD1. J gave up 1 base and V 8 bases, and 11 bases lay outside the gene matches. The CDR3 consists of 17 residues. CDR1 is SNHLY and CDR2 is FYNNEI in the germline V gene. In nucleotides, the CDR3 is TGTGCCAGCGGACGACGGACAGGAGGATCTGGGGCCAACGTCCTGACTTTC. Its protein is CASGRRTGGSGANVLTF.